This passage covers 2 T cell receptor beta chains from one sample sequenced in a study of T-cell memory formation after mild COVID-19. From the 5' RACE reads, TCRdb called clonotypes with MiXCR, one entry per CDR3 protein. The repertoire has about 150,000 distinct CDR3 sequences, about a third of them found once; the top ten carry more than 10%. The source material was PBMCs or a T cell subset sorted from them (not recorded which). These TCRs come from an adult woman who had mild COVID-19 (a few samples of this study predate the infection). Cell type and time point are not known.

The rearrangement uses TRBV21-1 and TRBJ2-3; TRBD1 is taken as the D call from the table, unchecked against the DNA. TRBV21-1 constitutes a pseudogene. CDR3 length: 18 residues. CDR3 amino acids: CASSKALPHRACTDTQYF. In DNA, the CDR3 is TGTGCCAGCAGCAAAGCTCTACCCCACAGGGCTTGCACAGATACGCAGTATTTT.

This clonotype was found many times. This sequence joins TRBV20-1 and TRBJ2-2, with D possibly matching TRBD2 (5 bases). Trimming cost V 6 bases and J 5 bases, with 13 bases left between them. Germline CDR1 and CDR2: DFQATT and SNEGSKA (reference sequence). This CDR3 spans 13 amino acids. CDR3 region: CSASTPGTGELFF. The CDR3 bases are TGCAGTGCCTCAACGCCGGGGACCGGGGAGCTGTTTTTT.